This TCR beta chain is drawn from a study of T cell repertoires in cytomegalovirus infection. Study-level points and caveats: Carriers of CMV plus the relevant HLA were identified by cumulative public TCR beta family frequency. Clonotypes of TCR beta that were HLA-C-restricted and CMV-specific dominated the ex vivo response.

Each CDR3 protein gets one entry after TCRdb re-called the reads with MiXCR. The sample has roughly 180,000 distinct CDR3 sequences; approximately 21% are singletons. In regard to this clonotype: Antigen unknown.

The V and J ends lost 1 base and 0 bases respectively, with 10 bases between them. The CDR3 extends over 15 amino acids. Looked up from germline, CDR1 is LGHNA and CDR2 is YNFKEQ. The gene calls are TRBV4-2 and TRBJ2-7, with no clear D. The receptor was derived from a human donor in good health (CMV status not recorded). Some clones in this sample may be carry-over from other donors' samples. This specimen was CD8+ T cells from cultured PBMCs, taken from culture after CMV antigen stimulation. The CDR3 DNA sequence: TGTGCCAGCAGCCAAGGTGGAGTAGACTCCTACGAGCAGTACTTC. This codes for CASSQGGVDSYEQYF.